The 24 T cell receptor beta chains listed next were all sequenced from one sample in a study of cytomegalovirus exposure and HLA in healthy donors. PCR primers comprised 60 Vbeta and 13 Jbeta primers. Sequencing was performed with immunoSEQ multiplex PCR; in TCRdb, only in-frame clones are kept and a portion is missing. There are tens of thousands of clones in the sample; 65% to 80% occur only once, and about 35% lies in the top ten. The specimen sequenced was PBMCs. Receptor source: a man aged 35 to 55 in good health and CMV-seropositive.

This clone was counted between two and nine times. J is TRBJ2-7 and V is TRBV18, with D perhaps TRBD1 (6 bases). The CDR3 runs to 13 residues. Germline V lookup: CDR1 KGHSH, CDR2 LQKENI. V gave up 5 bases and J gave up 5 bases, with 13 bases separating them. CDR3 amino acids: CASSSTGINEQYF. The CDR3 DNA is TGTGCCAGCTCATCAACAGGGATCAACGAGCAGTACTTC.

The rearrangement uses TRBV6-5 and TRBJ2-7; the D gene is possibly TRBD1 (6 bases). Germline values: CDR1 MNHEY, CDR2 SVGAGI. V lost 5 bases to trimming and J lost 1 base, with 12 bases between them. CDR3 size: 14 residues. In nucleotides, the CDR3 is TGTGCCAGCAGTCGGCCGACAGGTTCCTACGAGCAGTACTTC. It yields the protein CASSRPTGSYEQYF.

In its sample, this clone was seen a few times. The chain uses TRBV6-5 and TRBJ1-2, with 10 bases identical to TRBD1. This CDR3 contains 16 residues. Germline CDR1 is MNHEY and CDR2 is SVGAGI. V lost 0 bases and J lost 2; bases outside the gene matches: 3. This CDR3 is CASSYSRTGGNYGYTF. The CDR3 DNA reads TGTGCCAGCAGTTACTCGAGGACAGGGGGAAACTATGGCTACACCTTC.

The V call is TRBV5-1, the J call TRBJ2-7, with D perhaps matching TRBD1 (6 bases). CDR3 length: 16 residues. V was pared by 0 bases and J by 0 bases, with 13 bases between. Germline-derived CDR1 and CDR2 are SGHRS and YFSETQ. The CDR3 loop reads CASSLGHRDRSYEQYF. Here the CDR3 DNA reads TGCGCCAGCAGCTTGGGTCACAGGGATCGCTCCTACGAGCAGTACTTC.

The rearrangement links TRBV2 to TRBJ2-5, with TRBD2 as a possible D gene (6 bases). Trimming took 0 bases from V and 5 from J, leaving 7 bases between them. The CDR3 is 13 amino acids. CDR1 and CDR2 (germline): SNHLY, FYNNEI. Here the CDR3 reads CASSEARDETQYF. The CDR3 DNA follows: TGTGCCAGCAGTGAAGCGCGGGATGAGACCCAGTACTTC. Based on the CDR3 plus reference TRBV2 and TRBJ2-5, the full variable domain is EPEVTQTPSHQVTQMGQEVILRCVPISNHLYFYWYRQILGQKVEFLVSFYNNEISEKSEIFDDQFSVERPDGSNFTLKIRSTKLEDSAMYFCASSEARDETQYFGPGTRLLVL.

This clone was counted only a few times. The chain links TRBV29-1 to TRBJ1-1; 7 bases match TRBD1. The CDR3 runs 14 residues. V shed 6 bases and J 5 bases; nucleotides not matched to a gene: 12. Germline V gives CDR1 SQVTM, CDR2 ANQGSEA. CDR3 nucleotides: TGCAGCGTCGAAAGACAGGGTAGGAGAACTGAAGCTTTCTTT. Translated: CSVERQGRRTEAFF. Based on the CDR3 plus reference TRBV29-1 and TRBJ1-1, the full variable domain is SAVISQKPSRDICQRGTSLTIQCQVDSQVTMMFWYRQQPGQSLTLIATANQGSEATYESGFVIDKFPISRPNLTFSTLTVSNMSPEDSSIYLCSVERQGRRTEAFFGQGTRLTVV.

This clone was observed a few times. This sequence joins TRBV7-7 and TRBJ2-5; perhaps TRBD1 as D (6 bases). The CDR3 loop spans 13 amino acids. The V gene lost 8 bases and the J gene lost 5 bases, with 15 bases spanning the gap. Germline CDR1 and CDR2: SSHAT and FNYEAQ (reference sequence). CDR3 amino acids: CASRATGSETQYF. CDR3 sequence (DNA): TGTGCCAGCCGGGCAACAGGGTCTGAGACCCAGTACTTC.

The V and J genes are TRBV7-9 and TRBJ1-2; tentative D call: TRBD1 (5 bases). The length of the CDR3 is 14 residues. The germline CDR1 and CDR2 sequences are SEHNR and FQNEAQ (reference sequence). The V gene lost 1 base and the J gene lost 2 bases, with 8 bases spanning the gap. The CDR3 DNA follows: TGTGCCAGCAGCTTAGTAGGGGTAAACTATGGCTACACCTTC. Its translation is CASSLVGVNYGYTF.

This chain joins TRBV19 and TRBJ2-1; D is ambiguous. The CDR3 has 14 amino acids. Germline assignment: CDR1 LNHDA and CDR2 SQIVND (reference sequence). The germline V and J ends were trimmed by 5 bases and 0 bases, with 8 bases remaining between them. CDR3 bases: TGTGCCAGTAGTCAGGAAGTCTCCTACAATGAGCAGTTCTTC. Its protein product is CASSQEVSYNEQFF.

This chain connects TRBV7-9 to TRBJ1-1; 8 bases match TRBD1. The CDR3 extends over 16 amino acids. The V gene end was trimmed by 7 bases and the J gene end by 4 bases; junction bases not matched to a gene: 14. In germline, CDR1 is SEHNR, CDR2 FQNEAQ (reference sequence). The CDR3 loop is CASIPPDRAEGTEAFF. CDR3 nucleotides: TGTGCCAGCATCCCCCCGGACAGGGCCGAGGGCACTGAAGCTTTCTTT.

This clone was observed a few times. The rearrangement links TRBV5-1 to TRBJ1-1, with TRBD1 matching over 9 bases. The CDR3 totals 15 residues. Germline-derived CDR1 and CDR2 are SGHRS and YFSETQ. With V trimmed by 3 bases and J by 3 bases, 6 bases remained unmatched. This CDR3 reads CASSSGQGGDTEAFF. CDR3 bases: TGCGCCAGCAGCTCGGGACAGGGAGGGGACACTGAAGCTTTCTTT.

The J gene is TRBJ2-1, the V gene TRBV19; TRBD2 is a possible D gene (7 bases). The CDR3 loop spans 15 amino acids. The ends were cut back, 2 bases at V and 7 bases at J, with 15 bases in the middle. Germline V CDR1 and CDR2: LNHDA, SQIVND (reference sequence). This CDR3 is CASSILGGAENEQFF. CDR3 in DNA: TGTGCCAGTAGTATATTGGGGGGGGCGGAGAATGAGCAGTTCTTC.

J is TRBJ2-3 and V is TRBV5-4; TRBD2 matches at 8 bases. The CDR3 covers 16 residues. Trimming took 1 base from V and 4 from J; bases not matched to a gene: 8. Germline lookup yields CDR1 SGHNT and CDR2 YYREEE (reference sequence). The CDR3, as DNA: TGTGCCAGCAGCTTGAGGGGTGGTAGCGGGGCAGATACGCAGTATTTT. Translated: CASSLRGGSGADTQYF.

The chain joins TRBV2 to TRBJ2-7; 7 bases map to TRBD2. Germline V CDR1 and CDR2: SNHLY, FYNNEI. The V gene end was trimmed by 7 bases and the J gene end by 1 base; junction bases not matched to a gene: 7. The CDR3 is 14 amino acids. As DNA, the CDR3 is TGTGCCAGCATGATGACTAGCTCGTCCTACGAGCAGTACTTC. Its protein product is CASMMTSSSYEQYF. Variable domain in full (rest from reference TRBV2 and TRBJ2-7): EPEVTQTPSHQVTQMGQEVILRCVPISNHLYFYWYRQILGQKVEFLVSFYNNEISEKSEIFDDQFSVERPDGSNFTLKIRSTKLEDSAMYFCASMMTSSSYEQYFGPGTRLTVT.

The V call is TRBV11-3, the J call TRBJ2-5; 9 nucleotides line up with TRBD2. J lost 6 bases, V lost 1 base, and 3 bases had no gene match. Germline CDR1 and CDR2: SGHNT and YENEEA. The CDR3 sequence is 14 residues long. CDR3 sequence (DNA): TGTGCCAGCAGCTTAGGGGGGACTAGCAAGACCCAGTACTTC. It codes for CASSLGGTSKTQYF.

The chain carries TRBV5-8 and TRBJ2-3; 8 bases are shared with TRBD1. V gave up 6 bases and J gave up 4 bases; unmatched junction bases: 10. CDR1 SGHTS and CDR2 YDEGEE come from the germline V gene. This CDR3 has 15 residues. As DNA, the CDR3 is TGTGCCAGCACTAAAACAGGGGGGACCCCAGATACGCAGTATTTT. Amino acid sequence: CASTKTGGTPDTQYF.

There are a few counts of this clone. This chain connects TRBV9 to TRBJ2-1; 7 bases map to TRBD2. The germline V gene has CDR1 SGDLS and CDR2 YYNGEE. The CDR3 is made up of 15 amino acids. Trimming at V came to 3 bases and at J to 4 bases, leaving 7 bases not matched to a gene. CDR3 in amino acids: CASSADSGPYNEQFF. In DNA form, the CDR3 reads TGTGCCAGCAGCGCGGATAGCGGGCCGTACAATGAGCAGTTCTTC.

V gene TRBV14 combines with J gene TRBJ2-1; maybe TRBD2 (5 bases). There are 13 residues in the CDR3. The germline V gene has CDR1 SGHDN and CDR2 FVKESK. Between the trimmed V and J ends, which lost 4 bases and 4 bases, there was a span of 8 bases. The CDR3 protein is CASSRGPYNEQFF. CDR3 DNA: TGTGCCAGCAGCCGAGGGCCTTACAATGAGCAGTTCTTC.

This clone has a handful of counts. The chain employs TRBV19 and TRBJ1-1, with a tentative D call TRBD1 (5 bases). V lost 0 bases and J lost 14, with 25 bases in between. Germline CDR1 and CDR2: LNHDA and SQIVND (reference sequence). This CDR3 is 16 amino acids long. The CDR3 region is CASSIDSWVPRAEYFF. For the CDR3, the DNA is TGTGCCAGTAGTATAGATAGTTGGGTTCCCAGGGCTGAGTACTTCTTT.

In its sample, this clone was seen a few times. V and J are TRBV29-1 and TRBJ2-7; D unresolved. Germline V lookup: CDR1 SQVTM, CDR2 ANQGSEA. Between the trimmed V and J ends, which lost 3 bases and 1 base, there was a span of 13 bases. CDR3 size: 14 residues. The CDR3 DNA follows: TGCAGCGTTGATATACAACCCATATCCTACGAGCAGTACTTC. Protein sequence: CSVDIQPISYEQYF.

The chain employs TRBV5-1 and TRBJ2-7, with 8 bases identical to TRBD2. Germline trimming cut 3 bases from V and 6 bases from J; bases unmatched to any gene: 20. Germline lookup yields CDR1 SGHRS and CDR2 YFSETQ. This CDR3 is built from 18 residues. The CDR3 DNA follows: TGCGCCAGCAGCTACGTAGGGGGAGGACAGCGGGAGAGGTCCGAGCAGTACTTC. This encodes CASSYVGGGQRERSEQYF. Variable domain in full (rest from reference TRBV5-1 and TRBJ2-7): KAGVTQTPRYLIKTRGQQVTLSCSPISGHRSVSWYQQTPGQGLQFLFEYFSETQRNKGNFPGRFSGRQFSNSRSEMNVSTLELGDSALYLCASSYVGGGQRERSEQYFGPGTRLTVT.

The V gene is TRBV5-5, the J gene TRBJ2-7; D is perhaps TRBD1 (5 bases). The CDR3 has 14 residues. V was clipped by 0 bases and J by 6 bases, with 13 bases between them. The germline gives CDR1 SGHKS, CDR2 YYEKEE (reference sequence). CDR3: CASSLEGAPAEQYF. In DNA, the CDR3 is TGTGCCAGCAGCTTGGAAGGGGCCCCCGCCGAGCAGTACTTC.

DNA of the CDR3: TGCAGCGTTTTACTAGATTACAATGAGCAGTTCTTC. Residues: CSVLLDYNEQFF. V and J are TRBV29-1 and TRBJ2-1, with D tentatively TRBD2 (5 bases). CDR3 length: 12 residues. From germline, CDR1 is SQVTM and CDR2 ANQGSEA. Deletions cut 5 bases from V and 4 bases from J, with 9 bases between.

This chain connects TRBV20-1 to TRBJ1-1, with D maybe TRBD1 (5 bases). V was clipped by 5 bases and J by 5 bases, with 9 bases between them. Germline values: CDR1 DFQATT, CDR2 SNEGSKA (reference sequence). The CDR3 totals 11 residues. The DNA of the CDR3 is TGCAGTGCTCCCGGGGGGACTGAAGCTTTCTTT. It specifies CSAPGGTEAFF.